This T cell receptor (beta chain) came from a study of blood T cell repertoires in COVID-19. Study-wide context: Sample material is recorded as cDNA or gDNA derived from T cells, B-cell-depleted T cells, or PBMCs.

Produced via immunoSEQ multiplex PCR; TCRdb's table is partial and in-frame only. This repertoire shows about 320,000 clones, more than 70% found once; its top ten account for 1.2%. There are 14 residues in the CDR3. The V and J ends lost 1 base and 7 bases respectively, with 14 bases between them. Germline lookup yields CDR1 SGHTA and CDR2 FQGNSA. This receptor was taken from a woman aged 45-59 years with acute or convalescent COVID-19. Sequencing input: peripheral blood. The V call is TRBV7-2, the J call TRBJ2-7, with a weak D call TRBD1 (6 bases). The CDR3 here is CASSLEQGNREQYF. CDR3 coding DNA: TGTGCCAGCAGCTTAGAACAGGGAAATAGAGAGCAGTACTTC.